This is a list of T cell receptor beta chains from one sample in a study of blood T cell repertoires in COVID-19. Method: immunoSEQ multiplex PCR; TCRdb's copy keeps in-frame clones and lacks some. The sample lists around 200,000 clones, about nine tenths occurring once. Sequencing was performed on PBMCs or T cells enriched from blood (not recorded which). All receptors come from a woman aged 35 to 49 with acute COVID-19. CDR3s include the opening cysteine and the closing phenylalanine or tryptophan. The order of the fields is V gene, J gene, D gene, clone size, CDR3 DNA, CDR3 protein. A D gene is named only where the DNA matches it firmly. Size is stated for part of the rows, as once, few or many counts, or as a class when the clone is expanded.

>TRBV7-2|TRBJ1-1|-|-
TGTGCCAGCAGCTATACAGGGACGAACGAAGCTTTCTTT
CASSYTGTNEAFF
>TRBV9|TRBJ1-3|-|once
TGTGCCAGCGGGGAGGGAGCGAGAAACACCATATATTTT
CASGEGARNTIYF
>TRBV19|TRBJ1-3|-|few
TGTGCCACCCAGGATGTCTCTGGAAACACCATATATTTT
CATQDVSGNTIYF
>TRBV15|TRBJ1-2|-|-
TGTGCCACCAGCAGAGGCAGGGAGGTTATAGCTAACTATGGCTACACCTTC
CATSRGREVIANYGYTF
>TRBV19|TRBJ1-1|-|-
TGTGCCAGTAGTATGGGGGGGGCCACTGAAGCTTTCTTT
CASSMGGATEAFF
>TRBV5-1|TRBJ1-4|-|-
TGCGCCAGCAGCTTGGCGGGGTCAGAGACTAATGAAAAACTGTTTTTT
CASSLAGSETNEKLFF
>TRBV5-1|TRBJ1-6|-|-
TGCGCCAGCAGCTTTGATCAGGTAACAGGATCACCCCTCCACTTT
CASSFDQVTGSPLHF
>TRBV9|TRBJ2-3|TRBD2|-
TGTGCCAGCAGCCCCCCACTGGGGCTAGCGGGGGGGAGCACAGATACGCAGTATTTT
CASSPPLGLAGGSTDTQYF
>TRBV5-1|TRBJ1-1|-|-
TGCGCCAGCACCTTGACAGTGAACACTGAAGCTTTCTTT
CASTLTVNTEAFF
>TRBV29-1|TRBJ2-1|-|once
TGCAGCGTCACCCTCAACAGACCGGGAGCCTCCTACAATGAGCAGTTCTTC
CSVTLNRPGASYNEQFF
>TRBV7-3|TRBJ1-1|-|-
TGTGCCAGCAGCTCAGGACAGATTAACACTGAAGCTTTCTTT
CASSSGQINTEAFF
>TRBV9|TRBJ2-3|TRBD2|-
TGTGCCAGCAGCGTATCTAGCGGGACCACAGATACGCAGTATTTT
CASSVSSGTTDTQYF
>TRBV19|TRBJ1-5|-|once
TGTGCCAGTAGCCCCCTAATCTCGGGGAATCAGCCCCAGCATTTT
CASSPLISGNQPQHF
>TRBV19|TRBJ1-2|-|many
TGTGCCAGTAGTATAGAAGAGGGCCGGCAAGCGACCTACACCTTC
CASSIEEGRQATYTF
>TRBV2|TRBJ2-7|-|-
TGTGCCAGCAGTGACGTGGAGGCGAGCTCCTACGAGCAGTACTTC
CASSDVEASSYEQYF
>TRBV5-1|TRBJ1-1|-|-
TGCGCCAGCAGCTCGGAGCTACAGGGCATGAACACTGAAGCTTTCTTT
CASSSELQGMNTEAFF
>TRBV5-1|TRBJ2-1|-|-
TGCGCCACCCGACTAGGGACCAGGCAGTTCTTC
CATRLGTRQFF
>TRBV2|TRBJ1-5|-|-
TGTGCCAGCAGCCTCGGGTCGAATCAGCCCCAGCATTTT
CASSLGSNQPQHF
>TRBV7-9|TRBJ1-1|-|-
TGTGCCAGCAGCCGCCTCCCGGAGATGAACACTGAAGCTTTCTTT
CASSRLPEMNTEAFF
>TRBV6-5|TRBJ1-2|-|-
TGTGCCAGCAGTACTACTAACTATGGCTACACCTTC
CASSTTNYGYTF
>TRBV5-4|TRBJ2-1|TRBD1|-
TGTGCCAGCAGCTTTCTAGGGGGCTATGAGCAGTTCTTC
CASSFLGGYEQFF
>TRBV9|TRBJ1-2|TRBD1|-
TGTGCCAGCAGCGGATCGGTCCTTCTACCAAGACAGGGCCTTCCAAACTATGGCTACACCTTC
CASSGSVLLPRQGLPNYGYTF
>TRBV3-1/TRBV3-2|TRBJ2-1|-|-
TGTGCCAGCAGCCAAGAAGGGGGAAGGGCGTTCTTC
CASSQEGGRAFF
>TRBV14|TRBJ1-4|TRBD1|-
TGTGCCAGCAGCCATCACCGGGACAGCCTTAAGATACCAGCTGCAACTAATGAAAAACTGTTTTTT
CASSHHRDSLKIPAATNEKLFF
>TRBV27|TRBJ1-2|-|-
TGTGCCAGCAGTTTGGTCCATGGGCAGCTGAACTATGGCTACACCTTC
CASSLVHGQLNYGYTF
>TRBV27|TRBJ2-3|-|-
TGTGCCAGCACAAGCCGTACAGATACGCAGTATTTT
CASTSRTDTQYF
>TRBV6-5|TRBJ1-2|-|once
TGTGCCAGCAGTTACGAGCCCTTCTATGGCTACACCTTC
CASSYEPFYGYTF
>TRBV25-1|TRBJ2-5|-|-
TGTGCCAGCAGTCCGGGGTTTGAGACCCAGTACTTC
CASSPGFETQYF
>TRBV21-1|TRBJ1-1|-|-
TGTGCCAGCAGCAAAAGACAGGGGGAGGCTGAAGCTTTCTTT
CASSKRQGEAEAFF
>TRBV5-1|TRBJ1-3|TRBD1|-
TGCGCCAGCAGCTTGGGGGACAGGGGGCTCTCTGGAAACACCATATATTTT
CASSLGDRGLSGNTIYF
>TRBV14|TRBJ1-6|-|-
TGTGCCAGCAGCCAAGATTGGGGGAGGCTACTTAATTCACCCCTCCACTTT
CASSQDWGRLLNSPLHF
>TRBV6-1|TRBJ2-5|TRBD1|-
TGTGCCAGCAGTGTCCTAGGGACAGCTGGGGGTGGAGAAGAGACCCAGTACTTC
CASSVLGTAGGGEETQYF
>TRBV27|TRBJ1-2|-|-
TGTGCCAGCAGTTCGACAGTTAACTATGGCTACACCTTC
CASSSTVNYGYTF
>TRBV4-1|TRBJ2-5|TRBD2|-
TGCGCCAGCAGCCCGTGGACTAGCGGGGGGGCCAGGGAGACCCAGTACTTC
CASSPWTSGGARETQYF
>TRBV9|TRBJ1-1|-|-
TGTGCCAGCAGCGTAGCTCAGACTAACACTGAAGCTTTCTTT
CASSVAQTNTEAFF
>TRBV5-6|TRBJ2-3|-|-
TGTGCCAGCAGCTTGATTTCAACAGATACGCAGTATTTT
CASSLISTDTQYF
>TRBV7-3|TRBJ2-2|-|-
TGTGCCAGCAGCTATCGGGGAGCAGGGAACACCGGGGAGCTGTTTTTT
CASSYRGAGNTGELFF
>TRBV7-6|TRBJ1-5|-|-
TGTGCCAGCAGCTTAGAGCAGGGGAGAGGTCAGCCCCAGCATTTT
CASSLEQGRGQPQHF
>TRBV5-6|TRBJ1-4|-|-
TGTGCCAGCAGCGGCAATACAGGGAGAACTAATGAAAAACTGTTTTTT
CASSGNTGRTNEKLFF
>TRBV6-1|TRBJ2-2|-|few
TGTGCCAGCAGTGAACAGGCTAGCGTCCCCGGGGAGCTGTTTTTT
CASSEQASVPGELFF
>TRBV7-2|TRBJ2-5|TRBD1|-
TGTGCCAGCAGCCTCTGGACAGGGCAAGAGACCCAGTACTTC
CASSLWTGQETQYF
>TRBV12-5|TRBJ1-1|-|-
TGTGCTAGTGGTTTGGTACTATCAGGGGATAAGTTCGATGAAGCTTTCTTT
CASGLVLSGDKFDEAFF
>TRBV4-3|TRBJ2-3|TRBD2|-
TGCGCCAGCAGCCGGGTCGGGACTAGCGGGGGGGCCGGGCCTACAGATACGCAGTATTTT
CASSRVGTSGGAGPTDTQYF
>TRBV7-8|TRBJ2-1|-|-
TGTGCCAGCAGCTTAGTTTTTCGGGGTCCTTACAATGAGCAGTTCTTC
CASSLVFRGPYNEQFF
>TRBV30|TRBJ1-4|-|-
TGTGCCCTGACAATGTCCGGTCCCGAAAAACTGTTTTTT
CALTMSGPEKLFF
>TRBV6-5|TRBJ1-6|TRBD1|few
TGTGCCAGCAGCGGACAGGGGTCGCATTCACCCCTCCACTTT
CASSGQGSHSPLHF
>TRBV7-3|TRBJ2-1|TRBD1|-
TGTGCCAGCAGCTTAAAAGAACAGGGGGCCGAAAGCTCCTACAATGAGCAGTTCTTC
CASSLKEQGAESSYNEQFF
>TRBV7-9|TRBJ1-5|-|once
TGTGCTTCAGGGGCAGGGATAAATCAGCCCCAGCATTTT
CASGAGINQPQHF
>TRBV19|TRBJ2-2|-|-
TGTGCCAGTAGTTTTGGACATAACACCGGGGAGCTGTTTTTT
CASSFGHNTGELFF
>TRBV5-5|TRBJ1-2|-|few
TGTGCCAGCAGCCCTTCCACCTCGACACAGTCCTACACCTTC
CASSPSTSTQSYTF
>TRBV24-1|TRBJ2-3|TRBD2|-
TGTGCCTGCCCTAGCTGGGCTAGCGGGGCCGTTTTCACAGATACGCAGTATTTT
CACPSWASGAVFTDTQYF
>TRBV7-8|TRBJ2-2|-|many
TGTGCCAGCAGCTTGCGAAACACCGGGGAGCTGTTTTTT
CASSLRNTGELFF
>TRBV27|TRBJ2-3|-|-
TGTGCCAGCAGTTTTTTGAAAAGCGGGTTGCGGGATACGCAGTATTTT
CASSFLKSGLRDTQYF
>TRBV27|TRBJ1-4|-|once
TGTGCCAGCAGTTTATCGATGGGCCCGGGAGGAAAACTGTTTTTT
CASSLSMGPGGKLFF
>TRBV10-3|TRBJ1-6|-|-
TGTGCCATCAGTGAGTCGAGTCCAGGGCTTGCCTATAATTCACCCCTCCACTTT
CAISESSPGLAYNSPLHF
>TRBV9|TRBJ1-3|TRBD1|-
TGTGCCAGCAGCGGCCAGGGGGCCGGAAACACCATATATTTT
CASSGQGAGNTIYF